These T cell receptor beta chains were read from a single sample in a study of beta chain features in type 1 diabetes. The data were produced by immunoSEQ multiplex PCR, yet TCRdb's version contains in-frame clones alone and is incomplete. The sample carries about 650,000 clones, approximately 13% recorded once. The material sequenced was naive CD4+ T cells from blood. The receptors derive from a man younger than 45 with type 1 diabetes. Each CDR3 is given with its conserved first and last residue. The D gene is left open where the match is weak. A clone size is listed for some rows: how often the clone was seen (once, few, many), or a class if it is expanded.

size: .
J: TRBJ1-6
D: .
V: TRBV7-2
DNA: TGTGCCAGCGGACAGCGTACTTCACCCCTCCACTTT
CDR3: CASGQRTSPLHF

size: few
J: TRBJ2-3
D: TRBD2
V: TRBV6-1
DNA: TGTGCCAGCTCGGGACTAGCGGGGTTTGCGGATACGCAGTATTTT
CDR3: CASSGLAGFADTQYF

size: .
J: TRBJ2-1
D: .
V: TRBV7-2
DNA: TGTGCCAGCAGCTTACTAGGGGGTTTAAGCTCCTACAATGAGCAGTTCTTC
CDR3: CASSLLGGLSSYNEQFF

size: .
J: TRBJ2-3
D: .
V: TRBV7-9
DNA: TGTGCCAGCAGCTCGGACCAAGGAGCAGATACGCAGTATTTT
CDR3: CASSSDQGADTQYF

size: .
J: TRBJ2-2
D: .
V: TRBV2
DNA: TGTGCCAGCAGGAGACAGCAAAGGACCGGGGAGCTGTTTTTT
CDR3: CASRRQQRTGELFF

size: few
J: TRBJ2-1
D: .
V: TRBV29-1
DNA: TGCAGCGTTGGTCTGCAGTTAGCCAATGAGCAGTTCTTC
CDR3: CSVGLQLANEQFF

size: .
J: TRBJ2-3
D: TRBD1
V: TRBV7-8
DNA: TGTGCCAGCAGTGCGGACAGGGGTAGCACAGATACGCAGTATTTT
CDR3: CASSADRGSTDTQYF

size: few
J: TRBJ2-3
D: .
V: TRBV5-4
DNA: TGTGCCAGCAGCTTGCCCGACCGCACAGATACGCAGTATTTT
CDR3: CASSLPDRTDTQYF

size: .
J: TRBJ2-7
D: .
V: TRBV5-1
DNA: TGCGCCAGCAGCCTGGACAACTACGAGCAGTACTTC
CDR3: CASSLDNYEQYF

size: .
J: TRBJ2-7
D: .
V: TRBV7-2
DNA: TGTGCCAGCAGCTTAGACAGGGCCCACGAGCAGTACTTC
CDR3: CASSLDRAHEQYF

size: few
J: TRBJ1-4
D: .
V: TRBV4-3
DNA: TGCGCCAGCAGCCGGGGGCTAGCTTCTGGGGGTAATGAAAAACTGTTTTTT
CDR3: CASSRGLASGGNEKLFF

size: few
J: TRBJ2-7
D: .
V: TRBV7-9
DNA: TGTGCCAGCAGCTGGGGTAGATGGTCGGGGCTCGAGCAGTACTTC
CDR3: CASSWGRWSGLEQYF

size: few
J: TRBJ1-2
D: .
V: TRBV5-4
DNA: TGTGCCAGCAGCGTTAGATGGGACACTCCTGGCTACACCTTC
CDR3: CASSVRWDTPGYTF

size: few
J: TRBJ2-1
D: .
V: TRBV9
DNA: TGTGCCAGCAGCGTAGCTACGGGGATAGGGCCGAATGAGCAGTTCTTC
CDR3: CASSVATGIGPNEQFF

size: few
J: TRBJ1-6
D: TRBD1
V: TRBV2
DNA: TGTGCCAGCAGTGTAGACAGGGGCTATAATTCACCCCTCCACTTT
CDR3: CASSVDRGYNSPLHF

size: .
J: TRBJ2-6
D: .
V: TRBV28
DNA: TGTGCCAGCGGACTGGTCCCTGGGGCCAACGTCCTGACTTTC
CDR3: CASGLVPGANVLTF

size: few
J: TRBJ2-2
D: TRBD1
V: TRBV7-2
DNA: TGTGCCAGCAGCTATGGGACAGGGCTCACCGGGGAGCTGTTTTTT
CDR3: CASSYGTGLTGELFF

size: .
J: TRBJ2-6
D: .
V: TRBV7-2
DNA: TGTGCCAGCAGCCCACCACGGGCCCCCGGGGCCAACGTCCTGACTTTC
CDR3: CASSPPRAPGANVLTF

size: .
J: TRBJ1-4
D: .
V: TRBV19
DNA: TGTGCCAGTATCCGGGGATCCAATGAAAAACTGTTTTTT
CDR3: CASIRGSNEKLFF

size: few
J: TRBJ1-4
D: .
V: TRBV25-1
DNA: TGTGCCAGCAGTGAATATTGGGAGAATGAAAAACTGTTTTTT
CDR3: CASSEYWENEKLFF

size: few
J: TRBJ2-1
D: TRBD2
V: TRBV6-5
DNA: TGTGCCAGCAGTCCTACTAGCGGGGGGCTCTATGAGCAGTTCTTC
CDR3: CASSPTSGGLYEQFF

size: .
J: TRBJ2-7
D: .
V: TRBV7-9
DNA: TGTGCCAGCAGCTTAAATTCCGAGCAGTACTTC
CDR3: CASSLNSEQYF

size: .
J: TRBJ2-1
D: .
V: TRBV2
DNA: TGTGCCAGCAGTATCACAGGAACCTCCTACAATGAGCAGTTCTTC
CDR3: CASSITGTSYNEQFF

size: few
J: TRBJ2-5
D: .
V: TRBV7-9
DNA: TGTGCCAGCAGCCAACAAGAAGAGACCCAGTACTTC
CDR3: CASSQQEETQYF

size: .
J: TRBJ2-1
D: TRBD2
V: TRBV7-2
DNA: TGTGCTGGTAGCGGGTCCAGCTCCTACAATGAGCAGTTCTTC
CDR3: CAGSGSSSYNEQFF

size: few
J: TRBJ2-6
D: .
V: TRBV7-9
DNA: TGTGCCAGCAGCTCCGGGACGACCTCTGGGGCCAACGTCCTGACTTTC
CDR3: CASSSGTTSGANVLTF

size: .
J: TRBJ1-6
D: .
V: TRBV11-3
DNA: TGTGCCAGCAGCCTAGAGGGCGAATATAATTCACCCCTCCACTTT
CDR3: CASSLEGEYNSPLHF

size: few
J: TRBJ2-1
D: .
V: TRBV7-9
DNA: TGTGCCAGCAGCTTAGCCCCCGGGCAGGGTAGCGATGAGCAGTTCTTC
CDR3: CASSLAPGQGSDEQFF

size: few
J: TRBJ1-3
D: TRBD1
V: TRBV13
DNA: TGTGCCAGCAGCCCCCGGACAGGGGACTCTGGAAACACCATATATTTT
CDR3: CASSPRTGDSGNTIYF

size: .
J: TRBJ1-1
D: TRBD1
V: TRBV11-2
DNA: TGTGCCAGCAGCTTAAGCGTTGGGGCAGGGGGCTTGGCTTTCTTT
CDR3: CASSLSVGAGGLAFF

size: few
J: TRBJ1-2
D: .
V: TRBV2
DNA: TGTGCCAGCAGTGAAGCGCAAGAGGGTTTTGGCTACACCTTC
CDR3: CASSEAQEGFGYTF

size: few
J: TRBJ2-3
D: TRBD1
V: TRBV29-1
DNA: TGCAGCGTTGAAAAATGGGACAGGGGACCAGATACGCAGTATTTT
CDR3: CSVEKWDRGPDTQYF

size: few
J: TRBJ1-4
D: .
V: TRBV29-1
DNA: TGCAGCGTTGGCCACACCGTGGGGGAAAAACTGTTTTTT
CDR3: CSVGHTVGEKLFF

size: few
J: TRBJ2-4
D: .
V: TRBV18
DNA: TGTGCCAGCTCACCAGCGACACATTCATATAATGACATTCAGTACTTC
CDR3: CASSPATHSYNDIQYF

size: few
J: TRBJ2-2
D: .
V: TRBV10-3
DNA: TGTGCCATCAGTGACCAGGTTGGCACCGGGGAGCTGTTTTTT
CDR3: CAISDQVGTGELFF

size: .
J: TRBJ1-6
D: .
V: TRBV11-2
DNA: TGTGCCAGCAGCTTAGATCGTAGCTCACCCCTCCACTTT
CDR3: CASSLDRSSPLHF

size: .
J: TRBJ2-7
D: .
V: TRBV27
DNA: TGTGCCAGCAGTCGAAGGCAGGGTCCGAACCACGAGCAGTACTTC
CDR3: CASSRRQGPNHEQYF

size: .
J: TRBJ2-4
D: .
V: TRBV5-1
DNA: TGCGCCAGCAGCTTGGCCGAGAGCAAAAACATTCAGTACTTC
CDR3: CASSLAESKNIQYF

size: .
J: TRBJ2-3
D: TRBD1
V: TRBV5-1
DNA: TGCGCCAGCAGCTCTCCGGGACAGGAGTCAGATACGCAGTATTTT
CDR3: CASSSPGQESDTQYF

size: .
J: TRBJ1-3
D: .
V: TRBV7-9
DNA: TGTGCCAGCAGCTTAGGCGAGGGACTAATCTCTGGAAACACCATATATTTT
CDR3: CASSLGEGLISGNTIYF

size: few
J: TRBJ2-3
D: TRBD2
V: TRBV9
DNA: TGTGCCAGCAGCCCGCGGGGGACCGAGACAGATACGCAGTATTTT
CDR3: CASSPRGTETDTQYF

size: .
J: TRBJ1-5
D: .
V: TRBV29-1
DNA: TGCAGCGTTGAGTGGGGCATCAATCAGCCCCAGCATTTT
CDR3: CSVEWGINQPQHF

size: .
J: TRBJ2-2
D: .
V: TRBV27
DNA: TGTGCCTCCAGTTGGGGTACCTCGGCAAAACCTATTAACGGGGAGCTGTTTTTT
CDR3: CASSWGTSAKPINGELFF

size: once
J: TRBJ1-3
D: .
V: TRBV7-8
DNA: TGTGCCAGCAGCTTAAGGGGAGGAGGGGGAAACACCATATATTTT
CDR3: CASSLRGGGGNTIYF

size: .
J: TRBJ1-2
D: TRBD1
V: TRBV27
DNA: TGTGCCAGCAGTTCCCTCCGGACAGGCTATGGCTACACCTTC
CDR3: CASSSLRTGYGYTF

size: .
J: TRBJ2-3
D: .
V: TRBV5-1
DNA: TGCGCCAGCAGCTTGGTTTCTGGCGGGGACACAGATACGCAGTATTTT
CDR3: CASSLVSGGDTDTQYF